The rows below give T cell receptor beta chains drawn from one sample of a study of blood T cell repertoires in COVID-19. Assay: immunoSEQ multiplex PCR; the TCRdb copy retains only in-frame clones and omits some. The table shows roughly 69,000 clones, with 70% to 85% occurring only once. The specimen sequenced was peripheral blood. The receptor set was obtained from a man aged 50 to 60 with COVID-19, enrolled during active disease. Each CDR3 is given with its conserved first and last residue. Fields, in order: V gene, CDR3 protein.

TRBV18,CASSPRTGGEQPQHF
TRBV7-9,CASSKLLDTQYF
TRBV9,CASSVGGTSGAEQYF
TRBV3-1/TRBV3-2,CASSPRVGHSKEQYF
TRBV30,CAWSTRQGWYGYTF
TRBV11-2,CASSSGLHTDTQYF
TRBV29-1,CSVEAHTGVGTGELFF
TRBV10-3,CAISEPRGLAGAESQETQYF
TRBV7-3,CASSSQMNTEAFF
TRBV4-1,CASSQAGGGGHQPQHF
TRBV5-1,CASSFGRADRSRQETQYF
TRBV30,CAWSVPGTVNSPLHF
TRBV2,CASSEDPGLAGGSSSTDTQYF
TRBV4-2,CASSQPGVVNTEAFF
TRBV6-6,CASRPPRDRHYEQYF
TRBV9,CASSVATDTQYF
TRBV19,CASSISPSGSPLHF
TRBV9,CASSVASFSYEQYF
TRBV5-5,CASSPRTQSYEQYF
TRBV13,CASSLGQGMDTQYF
TRBV5-5,CASSPEGQFF
TRBV4-1,CASSQGGREETQYF
TRBV5-1,CASSGGAVETQYF
TRBV5-3,CARSNTPGLAGEQDEQYF
TRBV5-5,CASSSSLAGPSGNTIYF
TRBV4-1,CASSQFAGETQYF
TRBV11-3,CASSSSEGNAEAFF
TRBV11-1,CASSPSERGAGGTQYF
TRBV2,CASSAGTGSDGYTF
TRBV7-3,CASSLGAGGRVDTQYF
TRBV9,CASSPMTGSEQFF
TRBV19,CASSIGGIQGAGYTF
TRBV19,CASSIGGRVRNEQFF
TRBV7-2,CASSLVSIPGEKLFF
TRBV3-1/TRBV3-2,CASSQDLVGDSPLHF
TRBV5-1,CASSKGDGEAFF
TRBV24-1,CATSQRGADASEQFF
TRBV5-1,CASSLTGETQYF
TRBV11-3,CASSLSGGSTDTQYF
TRBV19,CASSWGENTEAFF
TRBV6-1,CASSEATASNYGYTF
TRBV4-1,CASSQEDRLYGYTF
TRBV6-6,CASSQDRGNQPQHF
TRBV6-5,CASSPGGPPGEQYF
TRBV5-1,CASSFRQNTEAFF
TRBV19,CASSSSQDYEQYF